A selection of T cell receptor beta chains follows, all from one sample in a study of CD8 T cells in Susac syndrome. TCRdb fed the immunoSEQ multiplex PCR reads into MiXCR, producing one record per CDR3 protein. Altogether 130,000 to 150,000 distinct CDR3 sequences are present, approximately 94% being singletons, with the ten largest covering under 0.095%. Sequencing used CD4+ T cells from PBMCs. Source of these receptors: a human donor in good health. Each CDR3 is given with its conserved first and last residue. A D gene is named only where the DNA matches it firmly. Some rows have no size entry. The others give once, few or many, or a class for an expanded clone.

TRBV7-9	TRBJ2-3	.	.	TGTGCGGAGGGCACAGATACGCAGTATTTT	CAEGTDTQYF
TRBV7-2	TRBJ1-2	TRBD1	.	TGTGCCAGCAGCTTATCAGGGGGCGCCTATGGCTACACCTTC	CASSLSGGAYGYTF
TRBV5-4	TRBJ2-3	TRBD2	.	TGTGCCAGCAGCTTGGAACCCTTAGCGGGAGGCACAGATACGCAGTATTTT	CASSLEPLAGGTDTQYF
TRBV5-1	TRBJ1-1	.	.	TGCGCCAGCAGCTTGGTTACAATGGGAGGGCTTGAAGCTTTCTTT	CASSLVTMGGLEAFF
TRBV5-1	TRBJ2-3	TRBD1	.	TGCGCCAGCAGCTACAGGGGGAACACAGATACGCAGTATTTT	CASSYRGNTDTQYF
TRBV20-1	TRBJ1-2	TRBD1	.	TGCAGTGCTAAGGCCTTAGCAGGGGGAGATGGCTACACCTTC	CSAKALAGGDGYTF
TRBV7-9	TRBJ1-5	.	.	TGTGCCAGCAGCCCCAATGCCCTTCAGCCCCAGCATTTT	CASSPNALQPQHF
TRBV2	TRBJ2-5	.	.	TGTGCCAGCAGCTACGACGACAGGTACCAAGAGACCCAGTACTTC	CASSYDDRYQETQYF
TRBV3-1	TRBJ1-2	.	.	TGTGCCAGCAGCCAAGCACTCGGTGATTTAGGCTACACCTTC	CASSQALGDLGYTF
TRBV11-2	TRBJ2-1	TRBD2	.	TGTGCCAGCAGCATACTAGCGGGGTCCTACAATGAGCAGTTCTTC	CASSILAGSYNEQFF
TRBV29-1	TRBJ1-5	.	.	TGCAGCGTTGAGATACAGGGTAACCAGCATTTT	CSVEIQGNQHF
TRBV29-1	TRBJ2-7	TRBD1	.	TGCAGCGTTGAGGCTGGGGGGACAGGGACGGGGGAGCAGTACTTC	CSVEAGGTGTGEQYF
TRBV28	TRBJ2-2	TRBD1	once	TGTGCCAGCAGCCGGACAGGGGCCGCGGACACCGGGGAGCTGTTTTTT	CASSRTGAADTGELFF
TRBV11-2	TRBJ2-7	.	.	TGTGCCAGCAGCGTGGGATCATACGAGCAGTACTTC	CASSVGSYEQYF
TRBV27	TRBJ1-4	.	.	TGTGCCAGCAGTTTATCCCCCCCCAGGGCTGCAACTAATGAAAAACTGTTTTTT	CASSLSPPRAATNEKLFF
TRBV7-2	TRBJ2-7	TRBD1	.	TGTGCCAGCAGCCGCGACGGGACAGGGATAAACGAGCAGTACTTC	CASSRDGTGINEQYF
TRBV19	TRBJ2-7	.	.	TGTGCCAGTAGTACTACATCCCTTCCCTACGAGCAGTACTTC	CASSTTSLPYEQYF
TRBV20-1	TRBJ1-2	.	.	TGCAGTGCTAGTGCGAAGAATTCGCTGGAGTCTGGCTACACCTTC	CSASAKNSLESGYTF
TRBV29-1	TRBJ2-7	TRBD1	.	TGCAGCGTTAGCCTGACAGGGGTATCCTACGAGCAGTACTTC	CSVSLTGVSYEQYF
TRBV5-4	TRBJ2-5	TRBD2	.	TGTGCCAGCAGCCTGCCCGGGACTAGCGGATCCCAAGCCCAGTACTTC	CASSLPGTSGSQAQYF